The source of this TCR beta chain is a study of blood T cell repertoires in COVID-19. Study-level information: COVID-19 samples from acute and convalescent phases originated in the United States, Italy and Spain. T cells, B-cell-depleted T cells, or PBMCs provided the cDNA or gDNA that served as material.

The authors' processing: Using reference gene primer amplification, nucleated cell counts were estimated. Data came from immunoSEQ multiplex PCR; TCRdb stores just in-frame clones and leaves some out. V and J calls and clone size are as listed in that table; D and trimming were resolved from the DNA. This sample carries around 150,000 clones, around nine tenths of them seen once, and the ten largest clones take more than 9%. Germline V gene data show CDR1 as SGHKS and CDR2 as YYEKEE (reference sequence). The junction had 8 bases not matched to a gene; V was cut back by 6 bases and J by 4 bases. The CDR3 totals 14 residues.

The TCR was taken from a man aged 50-59 years with active or convalescent COVID-19. The V and J genes are TRBV5-5 and TRBJ2-5; 8 nucleotides line up with TRBD2. Sequences were obtained from peripheral blood. The CDR3 sequence is CASTSAGGAETQYF. CDR3 sequence (DNA): TGTGCCAGCACCTCCGCGGGGGGAGCAGAGACCCAGTACTTC.